Presented here are 14 T cell receptor beta chains from one specimen sequenced in a study of a mutant IDH1 vaccine in newly diagnosed glioma. Data came from immunoSEQ multiplex PCR; TCRdb stores just in-frame clones and leaves some out. Altogether roughly 26,000 clones are present, approximately 87% being singletons, with the ten largest covering 25% to 35%. The sample's time point: week 35, safety follow-up. Vaccination comprised doses that each held 300 ug of mutant IDH1 20-mer peptide, plus topical imiquimod. Their cognate antigens are unknown. The sample in question was PBMCs, obtained from a glioma patient whose treatment included an IDH1 peptide vaccine. All receptors come from a man between 25 and 39 years old with glioma.

This rearrangement joins TRBV29-1 to TRBJ1-2; D unclear. V dropped 0 bases and J dropped 8 bases, with 10 bases sitting between them. Germline-derived CDR1 and CDR2 are SQVTM and ANQGSEA. The CDR3 extends over 12 amino acids. The chain's CDR3 is CSVEESVGGYTF. The CDR3 nucleotides read TGCAGCGTTGAAGAGTCGGTTGGCGGCTACACCTTC.

This clone was detected only once. The chain joins TRBV27 to TRBJ2-5, with D unresolved. The V end lost 1 base, the J end lost 3 bases, and 12 bases lay between the germline ends. There are 15 residues in the CDR3. Germline-derived CDR1 and CDR2 are MNHEY and SMNVEV (reference sequence). CDR3 sequence (DNA): TGTGCCAGCAGTTTATATCTGGCCACAAAAGAGACCCAGTACTTC. This encodes CASSLYLATKETQYF.

This clone was counted once. The chain uses TRBV18 and TRBJ1-2; tentatively, D is TRBD1 (5 bases). Germline CDR1 reads KGHSH; CDR2 reads LQKENI. Between the trimmed V and J ends, which lost 2 bases and 4 bases, there was a span of 5 bases. The CDR3 runs 12 residues. Here the CDR3 DNA reads TGTGCCAGCTCACCAGACAGCTATGGCTACACCTTC. Translation gives CASSPDSYGYTF.

The V call is TRBV6-5, the J call TRBJ1-1; TRBD1 matches 7 bases. Germline CDR1 MNHEY, CDR2 SVGAGI. V lost 4 bases to trimming and J lost 4 bases; unmatched junction nucleotides: 3. The CDR3 extends over 13 amino acids. Here the CDR3 reads CASSLGQTTEAFF. CDR3 in DNA: TGTGCCAGCAGTTTGGGACAGACCACTGAAGCTTTCTTT.

The CDR3 DNA follows: TGCGCCAGCAGCTCCTTGAATTCACCCCTCCACTTT. Encoded protein: CASSSLNSPLHF. This sequence joins TRBV5-1 and TRBJ1-6; D ambiguous. The CDR3 spans 12 residues. Germline V CDR1 and CDR2: SGHRS, YFSETQ. V was cut by 3 bases and J by 7 bases, with 5 bases left in between.

The chain couples TRBV6-5 to TRBJ1-2, with TRBD1 matching over 7 bases. From germline, CDR1 is MNHEY and CDR2 SVGAGI. This CDR3 has 15 residues. J was trimmed by 8 bases and V by 4 bases; bases with no gene match: 13. This chain's CDR3 is CASSSRDSFVRGYTF. In DNA form, the CDR3 reads TGTGCCAGCAGTTCCCGGGACAGCTTTGTGCGGGGCTACACCTTC.

This chain joins TRBV10-3 and TRBJ2-7; the D gene is possibly TRBD1 (5 bases). The V end lost 11 bases, the J end lost 1 base, and 12 bases lay between the germline ends. The germline V gene encodes CDR1 ENHRY and CDR2 SYGVKD. The CDR3 loop spans 12 amino acids. This CDR3 is CAASQVSYEQYF. The CDR3 nucleotides read TGTGCCGCGTCACAGGTATCCTACGAGCAGTACTTC.

This chain connects TRBV5-1 to TRBJ2-3, with 7 nucleotides matching TRBD2. The V and J ends lost 0 bases and 6 bases, in that order; junction bases with no gene match: 10. The CDR3 runs 16 residues. The germline V gene encodes CDR1 SGHRS and CDR2 YFSETQ. CDR3 sequence (DNA): TGCGCCAGCAGCTTGGTGGCTAGCGGACGTATCGATACGCAGTATTTT. Amino acids: CASSLVASGRIDTQYF.

The genes are TRBV27 and TRBJ1-5, with a weak D call TRBD1 (6 bases). Germline V CDR1 and CDR2: MNHEY, SMNVEV (reference sequence). The V gene lost 4 bases and the J gene lost 4 bases, with 14 bases spanning the gap. The CDR3 covers 15 residues. The chain's CDR3 is CASSYGGAGNQPQHF. Here the CDR3 DNA reads TGTGCCAGCAGTTATGGGGGCGCGGGTAATCAGCCCCAGCATTTT.

The V call is TRBV6-5, the J call TRBJ1-1, with D perhaps matching TRBD1 (6 bases). Germline CDR1 is MNHEY and CDR2 is SVGAGI. The CDR3 runs 16 residues. V shed 1 base and J shed 11 bases, with 23 bases lying between them. The CDR3 DNA reads as TGTGCCAGCAGTTACTTCCCCCGTGGGACATCTTTTGGGGCTTTCTTT. It is translated as CASSYFPRGTSFGAFF.

The CDR3, as DNA: TGCGCCAGCAGTCAGCCGACCGTAGATACGCAGTATTTT. This encodes CASSQPTVDTQYF. The gene calls are TRBV5-1 and TRBJ2-3; D is ambiguous. This CDR3 has 13 residues. Trimming took off 5 bases at V and 5 bases at J, with 12 bases between the two ends. Germline CDR1 reads SGHRS; CDR2 reads YFSETQ.

The chain carries TRBV10-3 and TRBJ2-1; no clear D gene. The germline CDR1 and CDR2 sequences are ENHRY and SYGVKD. The V gene lost 2 bases and the J gene lost 7 bases, with 9 bases spanning the gap. CDR3 length: 13 amino acids. The chain's CDR3 is CAISEGQFNEQFF. The DNA of the CDR3 is TGTGCCATCAGTGAGGGGCAGTTTAATGAGCAGTTCTTC.

The J gene is TRBJ1-4, the V gene TRBV2, with D uncertain. V was clipped by 2 bases and J by 7 bases, with 11 bases between them. There are 14 residues in the CDR3. CDR1 and CDR2 from the germline V gene are SNHLY and FYNNEI. The CDR3 sequence: CASSEKALGEKLFF. DNA of the CDR3: TGTGCCAGCAGTGAAAAGGCCCTTGGTGAAAAACTGTTTTTT.

J is TRBJ2-7 and V is TRBV6-1; D not resolved. The V end lost 3 bases, the J end lost 0 bases, and 12 bases lay between the germline ends. CDR1 MNHNS and CDR2 SASEGT come from the germline V gene. There are 15 residues in the CDR3. CDR3 amino acids: CASSELATDSYEQYF. In DNA, the CDR3 is TGTGCCAGCAGTGAGTTGGCCACCGACTCCTACGAGCAGTACTTC.